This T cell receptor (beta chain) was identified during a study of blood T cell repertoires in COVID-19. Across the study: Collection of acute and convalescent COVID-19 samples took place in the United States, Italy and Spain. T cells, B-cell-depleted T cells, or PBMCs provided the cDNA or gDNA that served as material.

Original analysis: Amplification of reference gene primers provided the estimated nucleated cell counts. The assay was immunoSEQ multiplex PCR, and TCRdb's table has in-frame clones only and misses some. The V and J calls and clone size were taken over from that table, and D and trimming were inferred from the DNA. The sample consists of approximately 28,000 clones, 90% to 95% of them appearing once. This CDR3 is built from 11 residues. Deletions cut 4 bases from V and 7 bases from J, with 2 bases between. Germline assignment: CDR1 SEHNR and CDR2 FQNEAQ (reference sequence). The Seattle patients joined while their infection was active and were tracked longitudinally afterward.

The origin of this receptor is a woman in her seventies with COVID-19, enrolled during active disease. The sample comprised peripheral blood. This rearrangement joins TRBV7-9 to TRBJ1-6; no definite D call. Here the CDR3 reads CASSSNSPLHF. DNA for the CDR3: TGTGCCAGCAGCTCGAATTCACCCCTCCACTTT.